This is a list of T cell receptor beta chains from one sample in a study of blood T cell repertoires in COVID-19. The data were produced by immunoSEQ multiplex PCR, yet TCRdb's version contains in-frame clones alone and is incomplete. The data hold 200,000 to 250,000 clones, with around 80% observed a single time. Sequenced material: peripheral blood. Receptors originate from a woman aged 25 to 45 with COVID-19, enrolled during active disease. Both conserved end residues are part of each CDR3. The order of the fields is clone size, D gene, J gene, V gene, CDR3 DNA, CDR3 protein. A D gene is named only where the DNA matches it firmly. Part of the rows lack a size; the others show once, few, many or a class for expanded clones.

size: NA
D: TRBD2
J: TRBJ2-5
V: TRBV6-2/TRBV6-3
DNA: TGTGCCAGCAGTGGAAGCGGGAGACGAGAGACCCAGTACTTC
CDR3: CASSGSGRRETQYF

size: NA
D: TRBD1
J: TRBJ1-1
V: TRBV10-3
DNA: TGTGCCATCAGTGCCGGCACAGGGGGCGATCAGAACACTGAAGCTTTCTTT
CDR3: CAISAGTGGDQNTEAFF

size: once
D: NA
J: TRBJ2-5
V: TRBV18
DNA: TGTGCCAGCTCACCACCTAGGGGGGAGACCCAGTACTTC
CDR3: CASSPPRGETQYF

size: NA
D: TRBD2
J: TRBJ2-1
V: TRBV4-2
DNA: TGTGCCAGCAGCCAAGATGGGACTAGGCTAGATAATGAGCAGTTCTTC
CDR3: CASSQDGTRLDNEQFF

size: NA
D: NA
J: TRBJ1-2
V: TRBV27
DNA: TGTGCCAGCAGTTTAAACCCGGGTAGCCATGGCTACACCTTC
CDR3: CASSLNPGSHGYTF

size: NA
D: NA
J: TRBJ2-7
V: TRBV4-3
DNA: TGCGCCAGCAGCCAAGATTGGCAGGGCTACGAGCAGTACTTC
CDR3: CASSQDWQGYEQYF

size: once
D: NA
J: TRBJ1-2
V: TRBV9
DNA: TGTGCCAGCAGCCCATCATGGGAGGGAGGCTACACCTTC
CDR3: CASSPSWEGGYTF

size: NA
D: NA
J: TRBJ1-5
V: TRBV6-2/TRBV6-3
DNA: TGTGCCAGCAGTCTTACGCGAGGGCTGGACAATCAGCCCCAGCATTTT
CDR3: CASSLTRGLDNQPQHF

size: few
D: NA
J: TRBJ2-7
V: TRBV6-5
DNA: TGTGCCAGCAGTAGAGGGCATATTTCCTACGAGCAGTACTTC
CDR3: CASSRGHISYEQYF

size: NA
D: NA
J: TRBJ2-5
V: TRBV5-1
DNA: TGCGCCAGCAACCCGGGACTCAACCAAGAGACCCAGTACTTC
CDR3: CASNPGLNQETQYF

size: NA
D: NA
J: TRBJ2-3
V: TRBV12-3/TRBV12-4
DNA: TGTGCCAGCACCCGGACAGATACGCAGTATTTT
CDR3: CASTRTDTQYF

size: few
D: TRBD1
J: TRBJ1-2
V: TRBV19
DNA: TGTGCCAGTAGTATGCAGGGGGCCTGGGGCTACACCTTC
CDR3: CASSMQGAWGYTF

size: once
D: TRBD2
J: TRBJ2-2
V: TRBV7-3
DNA: TGTGCCAGCAGCTTAAATAGCGGGATGAACACCGGGGAGCTGTTTTTT
CDR3: CASSLNSGMNTGELFF

size: NA
D: TRBD1
J: TRBJ1-2
V: TRBV5-4
DNA: TGTGCCAGCAGCTTGGTGGCAGGGGGCATGGGAGGCTACACCTTC
CDR3: CASSLVAGGMGGYTF

size: NA
D: TRBD2
J: TRBJ2-7
V: TRBV3-1/TRBV3-2
DNA: TGTGCCAGCAGCCAAGGGACTAGCGACGAGCAGTACTTC
CDR3: CASSQGTSDEQYF

size: NA
D: TRBD2
J: TRBJ2-5
V: TRBV24-1
DNA: TGTGCCACCAGTGACCCGTGGCGGGGGGGCGTACAAGAGACCCAATACTTC
CDR3: CATSDPWRGGVQETQYF

size: NA
D: TRBD2
J: TRBJ2-5
V: TRBV6-6
DNA: TGTGCCAGCACCCTAGGGGCGGGGGTTGTAGAGACCCAGTACTTC
CDR3: CASTLGAGVVETQYF

size: NA
D: TRBD2
J: TRBJ2-5
V: TRBV4-3
DNA: TGCGCCAGCAGCCAAGAAGGAGCGCCGGGGGGGGCCCAGTACTTC
CDR3: CASSQEGAPGGAQYF

size: NA
D: TRBD1
J: TRBJ1-4
V: TRBV29-1
DNA: TGCAGCGTTGTGGTCAGGGGGGATGAAAAACTGTTTTTT
CDR3: CSVVVRGDEKLFF

size: NA
D: TRBD2
J: TRBJ2-1
V: TRBV25-1
DNA: TGTGCCAGCAGCCCTAGCGGGGGATCAGGGGAGCAGTTCTTC
CDR3: CASSPSGGSGEQFF

size: NA
D: TRBD2
J: TRBJ2-1
V: TRBV25-1
DNA: TGTGCCAGCAGCCCGAACCGGGGGAGCGGGAGCTCCTACAATGAGCAGTTCTTC
CDR3: CASSPNRGSGSSYNEQFF

size: once
D: NA
J: TRBJ2-7
V: TRBV5-1
DNA: TGCGCCAGCAGCTTGGATCAGGGGCCCTCCTACGAGCAGTACTTC
CDR3: CASSLDQGPSYEQYF

size: NA
D: NA
J: TRBJ1-1
V: TRBV28
DNA: TGTGCCAGCAGTTTTTCCGGGGGGTGGACTGAAGCTTTCTTT
CDR3: CASSFSGGWTEAFF

size: NA
D: TRBD1
J: TRBJ2-2
V: TRBV19
DNA: TGTGCCAGTAGTAGGGACAGGGTATCCGGGGAGCTGTTTTTT
CDR3: CASSRDRVSGELFF

size: NA
D: NA
J: TRBJ2-5
V: TRBV4-1
DNA: TGCGCCAGCAGCCAGGGGGGGCTCCTCCGGGACCGCCAGTACTTC
CDR3: CASSQGGLLRDRQYF

size: NA
D: TRBD1
J: TRBJ1-2
V: TRBV7-2
DNA: TGTGCCAGCATCCTCACGACAGGGGGATATGGCTACACCTTC
CDR3: CASILTTGGYGYTF

size: NA
D: NA
J: TRBJ2-7
V: TRBV14
DNA: TGTGCCAGCAGCCAATTACCCCTTAGCGTTTCCGGGGCCTACGAGCAGTACTTC
CDR3: CASSQLPLSVSGAYEQYF

size: NA
D: TRBD1
J: TRBJ1-2
V: TRBV7-9
DNA: TGTGCCAGCAGCTTAGGGACAGGGGGCTTCGATGGCTACACCTTC
CDR3: CASSLGTGGFDGYTF

size: NA
D: TRBD2
J: TRBJ2-7
V: TRBV14
DNA: TGTGCCAGCAGCCAATTAGCGGGGAGTCACGAGCAGTACTTC
CDR3: CASSQLAGSHEQYF

size: NA
D: TRBD2
J: TRBJ2-3
V: TRBV6-5
DNA: TGTGCCAGCAGCGGGGGGACAGATACGCAGTATTTT
CDR3: CASSGGTDTQYF

size: NA
D: NA
J: TRBJ1-3
V: TRBV6-1
DNA: TGTGCCAGCAGTGACCCAAGAGGGAGAAACACCATATATTTT
CDR3: CASSDPRGRNTIYF

size: NA
D: TRBD1
J: TRBJ1-2
V: TRBV29-1
DNA: TGCAGCGTTGGGGACAGGGCCCTTAACTATGGCTACACCTTC
CDR3: CSVGDRALNYGYTF

size: NA
D: NA
J: TRBJ2-1
V: TRBV30
DNA: TGTGCCGTTGATGAACCGGGGAATGAGCAGTTCTTC
CDR3: CAVDEPGNEQFF

size: NA
D: NA
J: TRBJ2-2
V: TRBV9
DNA: TGTGCCAGCAGCGGGAGGGCGAACACCGGGGAGCTGTTTTTT
CDR3: CASSGRANTGELFF

size: NA
D: NA
J: TRBJ1-3
V: TRBV5-6
DNA: TGTGCCAGCAGCTTGGCCTCTGGGCACGGAAACACCATATATTTT
CDR3: CASSLASGHGNTIYF

size: few
D: NA
J: TRBJ1-1
V: TRBV28
DNA: TGTGCCAGCAGTTTGGCCGGCGGGTTGAACACTGAAGCTTTCTTT
CDR3: CASSLAGGLNTEAFF

size: NA
D: NA
J: TRBJ1-5
V: TRBV19
DNA: TGTGCCAGTAGTATAGTCTGGCAGGGTAATCAGCCCCAGCATTTT
CDR3: CASSIVWQGNQPQHF

size: NA
D: TRBD2
J: TRBJ2-7
V: TRBV19
DNA: TGTGCCAGTAAGCGACGGGAGGGGAACGAGCAGTACTTC
CDR3: CASKRREGNEQYF

size: NA
D: TRBD2
J: TRBJ2-1
V: TRBV7-9
DNA: TGTGCCAGCAGAGGGGCTAGCGGTTACAATGAGCAGTTCTTC
CDR3: CASRGASGYNEQFF

size: NA
D: NA
J: TRBJ2-7
V: TRBV7-9
DNA: TGTGCCAGCAGCCCCCGGCAGTACTTC
CDR3: CASSPRQYF

size: NA
D: NA
J: TRBJ2-1
V: TRBV6-5
DNA: TGTGCCAGCAGTTACTCTAGCAATGAGCAGTTCTTC
CDR3: CASSYSSNEQFF